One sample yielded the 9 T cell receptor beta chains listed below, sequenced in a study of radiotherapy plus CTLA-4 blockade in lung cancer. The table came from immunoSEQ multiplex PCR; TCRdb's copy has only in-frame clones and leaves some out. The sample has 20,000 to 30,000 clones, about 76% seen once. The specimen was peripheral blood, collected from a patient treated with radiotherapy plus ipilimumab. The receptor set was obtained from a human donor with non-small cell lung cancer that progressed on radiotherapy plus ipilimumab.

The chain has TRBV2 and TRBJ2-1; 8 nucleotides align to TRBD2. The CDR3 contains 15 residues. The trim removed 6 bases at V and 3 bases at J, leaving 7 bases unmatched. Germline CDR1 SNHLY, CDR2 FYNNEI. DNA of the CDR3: TGTGCCAGCAGAACTCCACTAGCGGTCTACAATGAGCAGTTCTTC. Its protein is CASRTPLAVYNEQFF.

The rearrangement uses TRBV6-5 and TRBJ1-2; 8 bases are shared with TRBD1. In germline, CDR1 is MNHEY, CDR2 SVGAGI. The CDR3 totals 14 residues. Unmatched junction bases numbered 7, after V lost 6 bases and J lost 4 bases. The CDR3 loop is CASSPDRGGYGYTF. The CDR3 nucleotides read TGTGCCAGCAGCCCCGACAGGGGCGGCTATGGCTACACCTTC.

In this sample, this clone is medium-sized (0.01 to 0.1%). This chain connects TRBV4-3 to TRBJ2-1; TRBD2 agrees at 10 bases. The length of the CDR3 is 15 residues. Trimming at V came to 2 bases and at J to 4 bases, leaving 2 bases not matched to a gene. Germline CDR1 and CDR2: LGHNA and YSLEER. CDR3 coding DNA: TGCGCCAGCAGCCAAACTAGCGGGAATTACAATGAGCAGTTCTTC. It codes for CASSQTSGNYNEQFF.

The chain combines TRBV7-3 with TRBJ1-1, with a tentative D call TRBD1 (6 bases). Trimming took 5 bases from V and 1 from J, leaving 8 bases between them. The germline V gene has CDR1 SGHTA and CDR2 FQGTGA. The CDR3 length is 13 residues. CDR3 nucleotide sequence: TGTGCCAGCAGCGAAGGGGGGAACACTGAAGCTTTCTTT. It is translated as CASSEGGNTEAFF.

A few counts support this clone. CDR3 region: CASSRPLAGTDTQYF. The DNA for the CDR3 is TGTGCCAGCAGTCGACCTCTAGCAGGCACAGATACGCAGTATTTT. The chain has TRBV28 and TRBJ2-3; TRBD2 is a possible D gene (5 bases). Trimming stripped 5 bases from V and 1 base from J, with 13 bases between. Germline assignment: CDR1 MDHEN and CDR2 SYDVKM. The CDR3 consists of 15 residues. The whole variable domain, filled in from reference TRBV28 and TRBJ2-3, reads DVKVTQSSRYLVKRTGEKVFLECVQDMDHENMFWYRQDPGLGLRLIYFSYDVKMKEKGDIPEGYSVSREKKERFSLILESASTNQTSMYLCASSRPLAGTDTQYFGPGTRLTVL.

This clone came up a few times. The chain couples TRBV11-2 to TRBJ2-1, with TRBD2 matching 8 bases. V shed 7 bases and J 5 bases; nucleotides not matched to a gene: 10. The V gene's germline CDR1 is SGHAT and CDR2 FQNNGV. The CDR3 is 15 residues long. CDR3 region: CASTYAGGSNNEQFF. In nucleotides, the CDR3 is TGTGCCAGCACCTATGCGGGAGGATCAAACAATGAGCAGTTCTTC.

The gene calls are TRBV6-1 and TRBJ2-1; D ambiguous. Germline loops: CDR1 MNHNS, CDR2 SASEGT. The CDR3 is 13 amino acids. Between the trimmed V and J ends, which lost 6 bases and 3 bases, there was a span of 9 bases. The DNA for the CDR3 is TGTGCCAGCAGCGCCTCCTTCTACAATGAGCAGTTCTTC. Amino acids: CASSASFYNEQFF.

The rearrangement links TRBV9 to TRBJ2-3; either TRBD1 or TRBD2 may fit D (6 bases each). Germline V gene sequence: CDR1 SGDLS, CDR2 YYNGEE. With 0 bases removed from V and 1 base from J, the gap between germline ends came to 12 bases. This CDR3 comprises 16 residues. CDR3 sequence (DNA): TGTGCCAGCAGCGTAGAAGGGGGGCTTGGCACAGATACGCAGTATTTT. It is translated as CASSVEGGLGTDTQYF. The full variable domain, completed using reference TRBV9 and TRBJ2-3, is DSGVTQTPKHLITATGQRVTLRCSPRSGDLSVYWYQQSLDQGLQFLIQYYNGEERAKGNILERFSAQQFPDLHSELNLSSLELGDSALYFCASSVEGGLGTDTQYFGPGTRLTVL.

CDR3 coding DNA: TGTGCCAGCAGCTTGGCCCCCTTCGGGAGGGTATCGGACGGGGAGCTGTTTTTT. Translated, it gives CASSLAPFGRVSDGELFF. The chain uses TRBV7-8 and TRBJ2-2, with TRBD2 matching over 8 bases. With 3 bases clipped from V and 7 bases from J, the junction kept 16 bases outside the gene matches. Germline CDR1 SGHVS, CDR2 FQNEAQ. The length of the CDR3 is 18 residues.